The clone carrying this TCR beta chain was recorded many times. Active moderate-to-severe ophthalmopathy, Clinical Activity Score at least 3, NOSPECS at least 4, under 3 months' duration. The sample comes from a study of T cells in Graves' hyperthyroidism and ophthalmopathy. Using RNA transcripts as the source, TCR beta CDR3 regions were amplified. A first-round RT-PCR of the TCR CDR3 used the HTBI primer set. Via MiXCR, TCRdb re-called the multiplex PCR reads, giving one row per CDR3 protein. The table lists approximately 610,000 distinct CDR3 sequences, 14% to 15% of them singletons. V lost 0 bases, J lost 11 bases, and 11 bases lay in between. The CDR3 length is 14 residues. In germline, CDR1 is SGHTA, CDR2 FQGTGA.

Sample: blood. This chain links TRBV7-3 with TRBJ1-6; D is ambiguous. This TCR derives from a middle-aged woman with Graves' ophthalmopathy. This chain's CDR3 is CASSLTGDDTPLHF. CDR3 DNA sequence: TGTGCCAGCAGCTTAACCGGTGACGATACACCCCTCCACTTT.